This T cell receptor (beta chain) was sequenced in a study of blood T cell repertoires in COVID-19 (dated by TCRdb to about 2020). About the study as a whole: Samples covering the acute and convalescent phases of COVID-19 were provided by collaborators in the United States, Italy and Spain. The material from the prospective study consisted of cDNA or gDNA derived from T cells, B-cell-depleted T cells, or PBMCs. Deeply sampled blood TCRbeta repertoires from subjects exposed to, actively infected with, or recovered from COVID-19 were included in the dataset. A freely available public database, intended as a resource for researchers studying the immune response to SARS-CoV-2, is where the repertoires were released. Samples came from the ongoing ImmuneRACE study (first 160 participants) plus 1,254 subjects from 6 global collaborators. Sample metadata almost always included a de-identified subject ID, COVID-19 status, age in years and sex. HLA class I and class II types, where available, came from metadata supplied by the sample provider rather than from assay-based typing.

About this clone itself: There is no known antigen for this receptor. Base qualities are missing; no much larger clone stands one base away.

The immunoSEQ Assay, a bias-controlled multiplex PCR, was used to amplify TCRbeta CDR3 regions from genomic DNA. The source study handled its data this way. Within the assay, amplification of reference gene primers was used to estimate how many nucleated cells each sample contained. Sequence reads were collapsed and filtered to measure the absolute abundance of every unique TCRbeta CDR3 rearrangement. For each sample, productive Simpson clonality was calculated as the square root of Simpson's diversity index over productive rearrangements. This is the immuneACCESS table as TCRdb keeps it, with only in-frame sequences that have V and J called. A part of the clones is gone; compared with another copy, unresolved V genes explain less than half, and the rest is unexplained. V, J and clone size are taken as reported in that table, and D and trimming were inferred from the DNA itself. Present in this sample are more than 250,000 clones, roughly nine tenths of which were seen just once. In total, the top ten clones hold around 20% of the sample.

Participants in the prospective study were aged roughly 18 to 100 years, lived in 20 to 25 United States geographic areas, and enrolled through a virtual design. Cohort assignment in the prospective study relied on participant-reported clinical history from a screening survey and a study questionnaire. Recovered participants in ImmuneRACE Cohort 3 were defined by two consecutive negative NP/OP PCR tests, clearance by a healthcare professional, or resolution of symptoms. In the prospective study, mobile phlebotomists collected whole blood, serum and a nasopharyngeal or oropharyngeal swab from each participant. Prospective study participants could optionally give additional blood draws and questionnaires over a roughly two-month period. Blood samples from the prospective study were shipped frozen or at room temperature prior to DNA extraction. The full study reports these points: The quantity of clinical and demographic metadata differed by source and by participant and was supplied without curation.

The junction carries 19 bases between V and J, which are trimmed by 4 bases and 9 bases respectively. Measured from the cysteine to the phenylalanine, the CDR3 is 15 residues long. Only CDR3 DNA is held: 45 bases, read in frame from base 1. The CDR1 and CDR2 encoded by the germline V gene are MDHEN and SYDVKM. This clonotype originated in a woman in her thirties who had recovered from COVID-19. The sequence links TRBV28 to TRBJ2-1; a tentative D call is TRBD2 (5 bases match). Sequences were obtained from PBMCs or T cells enriched from blood (not recorded which). This receptor has the CDR3 CASSSPTASRGEQFF. DNA sequence: TGTGCCAGCAGTTCACCAACCGCTAGTCGGGGTGAGCAGTTCTTC.